Listed here are 11 T cell receptor beta chains from one sample, sequenced in a study of memory CD4+ T cells and cytomegalovirus serostatus. The sort gate was single viable CD3+CD4+CD8-CD45RO+ cells for memory CD4+ T cells. TCRdb's copy holds only in-frame clones and misses some; the assay was immunoSEQ multiplex PCR. Here the sample spans approximately 49,000 clones, under 85% being singletons. The sample comprised memory CD4+ T cells from blood. These receptors all stem from an adult in good health and CMV-seronegative.

Concerning this clone: This specimen includes other DNA sequences encoding the same CDR3. V usage is TRBV19 and J usage is TRBJ2-1; D not resolved. The CDR3 extends over 11 amino acids. The V gene lost 6 bases and the J gene lost 3 bases, with 3 bases spanning the gap. Germline V gene data show CDR1 as LNHDA and CDR2 as SQIVND (reference sequence). CDR3 DNA: TGTGCCAGTAGCATCTACAATGAGCAGTTCTTC. This codes for CASSIYNEQFF.

This clone was detected a few times. The chain carries TRBV6-5 and TRBJ1-1, with D uncertain. Looked up from germline, CDR1 is MNHEY and CDR2 is SVGAGI. This CDR3 has 11 amino acids. The V end was cut by 6 bases, the J end by 5 bases, with 7 bases between. In DNA form, the CDR3 reads TGTGCCAGCAGGCGAATGACTGAAGCTTTCTTT. Protein sequence: CASRRMTEAFF.

This chain joins TRBV10-3 and TRBJ2-2, with D unresolved. The germline V and J ends were trimmed by 3 bases and 5 bases, with 10 bases remaining between them. The CDR3 spans 14 residues. Germline CDR1 ENHRY, CDR2 SYGVKD. Written as DNA, the CDR3 is TGTGCCATCAGTGAAGATCCGGAAACCGGGGAGCTGTTTTTT. Translation: CAISEDPETGELFF.

This sequence joins TRBV7-9 and TRBJ2-3; D perhaps matches TRBD2 (6 bases). The CDR3 length is 12 residues. V was clipped by 6 bases and J by 6 bases, with 10 bases between them. The V gene's germline CDR1 is SEHNR and CDR2 FQNEAQ (reference sequence). CDR3 sequence: CASRRTTDTQYF. CDR3 DNA sequence: TGTGCCAGCAGGAGGACTACCGATACGCAGTATTTT.

The chain is built from TRBV7-9 and TRBJ1-4; a weak D match, TRBD1 (5 bases). This CDR3 region has 15 residues. Germline V gene data show CDR1 as SEHNR and CDR2 as FQNEAQ (reference sequence). The V end lost 5 bases, the J end lost 4 bases, and 14 bases lay between the germline ends. The CDR3 loop reads CASSQVAGFNEKLFF. Written as DNA, the CDR3 is TGTGCCAGCAGCCAAGTGGCAGGGTTTAATGAAAAACTGTTTTTT. Full variable domain (outside the CDR3, taken from reference TRBV7-9 and TRBJ1-4): DTGVSQNPRHKITKRGQNVTFRCDPISEHNRLYWYRQTLGQGPEFLTYFQNEAQLEKSRLLSDRFSAERPKGSFSTLEIQRTEQGDSAMYLCASSQVAGFNEKLFFGSGTQLSVL.

The gene calls are TRBV6-6 and TRBJ2-1, with 7 bases fitting TRBD1. J was trimmed by 8 bases and V by 7 bases; bases with no gene match: 8. CDR1 and CDR2 (germline): MNHNY, SVGAGI (reference sequence). The CDR3 length is 13 residues. The CDR3: CASNDRAGYEQFF. Written as DNA, the CDR3 is TGTGCCAGCAACGACAGGGCCGGATATGAGCAGTTCTTC.

In its sample, this clone was seen a few times. This chain connects TRBV9 to TRBJ1-6, with TRBD1 matching 8 bases. Germline CDR1 SGDLS, CDR2 YYNGEE. J gave up 8 bases and V 4 bases, and 11 bases lay outside the gene matches. This CDR3 region has 16 residues. The CDR3: CASSFRPGTGDSPLHF. The CDR3 DNA is TGTGCCAGCAGCTTCCGCCCCGGGACAGGAGATTCACCCCTCCACTTT. The full variable domain, completed using reference TRBV9 and TRBJ1-6, is DSGVTQTPKHLITATGQRVTLRCSPRSGDLSVYWYQQSLDQGLQFLIQYYNGEERAKGNILERFSAQQFPDLHSELNLSSLELGDSALYFCASSFRPGTGDSPLHFGNGTRLTVT.

The chain carries TRBV19 and TRBJ1-1; TRBD1 matches 9 bases. After removal of 4 bases from V and 3 bases from J, the junction contained 9 bases not matched to a gene. The CDR3 covers 16 residues. The V gene's germline CDR1 is LNHDA and CDR2 SQIVND (reference sequence). In DNA, the CDR3 is TGTGCCAGTAGTAGTAACAGGGGGCCGGCGGACACTGAAGCTTTCTTT. It encodes CASSSNRGPADTEAFF.

The V gene is TRBV19, the J gene TRBJ2-5; 7 positions agree with TRBD2. This CDR3 spans 17 amino acids. Germline V CDR1 and CDR2: LNHDA, SQIVND (reference sequence). V lost 3 bases and J lost 1; bases outside the gene matches: 11. CDR3 nucleotides: TGTGCCAGTAGTATCCGAGTCTTGGGGGGGTCCCAAGAGACCCAGTACTTC. Translation gives CASSIRVLGGSQETQYF.

The CDR3 reads CASSPGQGADTQYF. The CDR3 region has the DNA TGTGCCAGCAGCCCAGGACAGGGCGCAGATACGCAGTATTTT. This chain links TRBV5-4 with TRBJ2-3, with 8 bases fitting TRBD1. V lost 4 bases and J lost 4; bases outside the gene matches: 5. The germline V gene encodes CDR1 SGHNT and CDR2 YYREEE (reference sequence). CDR3 length equals 14 residues. Drawing the rest from reference TRBV5-4 and TRBJ2-3, the complete variable domain is ETGVTQSPTHLIKTRGQQVTLRCSSQSGHNTVSWYQQALGQGPQFIFQYYREEENGRGNFPPRFSGLQFPNYSSELNVNALELDDSALYLCASSPGQGADTQYFGPGTRLTVL.

The V gene is TRBV7-3, the J gene TRBJ2-7; D may correspond to TRBD1 or TRBD2 (5 bases each). Trimming shortened V by 8 bases and J by 2 bases, and 16 bases separated the two germline ends. This CDR3 region has 14 residues. CDR1 and CDR2 (germline): SGHTA, FQGTGA. Written as DNA, the CDR3 is TGTGCCAGCGGATTTCACGGGGCCCCCTACGAGCAGTACTTC. This codes for CASGFHGAPYEQYF.